This entry concerns a single TCR beta chain. This CDR3 comprises 15 residues. Per the germline V gene, CDR1 is SGHRS and CDR2 is YFSETQ. V lost 0 bases and J 3 bases, leaving 12 bases between the germline ends. This sample was included in a study of OX40 agonist ivuxolimab in advanced cancers. At the level of the study: It was permissible to have had prior anti-PD-1, anti-PD-L1 or anti-CTLA-4 therapy, and around 40% had some.

Sequencing was performed with immunoSEQ multiplex PCR; in TCRdb, only in-frame clones are kept and a portion is missing. The table includes about 47,000 clones, roughly nine tenths detected once. The sequence was obtained from an adult with an advanced solid tumor such as melanoma, head and neck, liver or kidney cancer. V usage is TRBV5-1 and J usage is TRBJ1-2, with TRBD1 as a possible D gene (5 bases). Here the sequenced sample was CD4+ or CD8+ T cells sorted from blood, taken in a trial of the OX40 agonist ivuxolimab. This CDR3 is CASSLGTDTYYGYTF. The CDR3 DNA sequence: TGCGCCAGCAGCTTGGGGACGGACACATACTATGGCTACACCTTC.